The 2 T cell receptor beta chains in this list originate from one sample, sequenced in a study of T cells after yellow fever vaccination. TCRdb passed the 5' RACE reads through MiXCR, listing each CDR3 protein once. Here the sample spans around 88,000 distinct CDR3 sequences, 10% to 15% being singletons. Sequenced material: CD8+ T cells not binding an NS4B(214-222) dextramer, sorted from PBMCs, taken more than 20 days after the first yellow fever vaccination. These TCRs come from a man aged 18 to 29 who received the YFV17D yellow fever vaccine.

J is TRBJ2-7 and V is TRBV7-3; TRBD1 agrees at 8 bases. V lost 4 bases and J lost 6; bases outside the gene matches: 8. The CDR3 consists of 14 residues. Per germline, CDR1 SGHTA and CDR2 FQGTGA. CDR3 region: CASSSSGQGAEQYF. CDR3 bases: TGTGCCAGCAGCTCCTCTGGACAGGGCGCCGAGCAGTACTTC.

The CDR3 DNA reads as TGTGCCAGCAGCTATCTGGGCAGGGGAGACACCGGGGAGCTGTTTTTT. Its protein is CASSYLGRGDTGELFF. The chain recombines TRBV7-2 with TRBJ2-2; tentatively, D is TRBD1 (6 bases). Per the germline V gene, CDR1 is SGHTA and CDR2 is FQGNSA. Trimming took off 4 bases at V and 3 bases at J, with 15 bases between the two ends. This CDR3 has 16 residues.